The 6 T cell receptor beta chains reported below all come from one sample, sequenced in a study of T-cell reconstitution after alpha-beta-depleted transplantation in children. The TCRbeta library was prepared with unique molecular identifiers. TCRdb reprocessed the PCR reads with MiXCR, giving one entry per CDR3 protein. The table records approximately 83,000 distinct CDR3 sequences, approximately 8.4% of them present only once. The specimen was PBMCs from the stem cell graft donor, collected from the stem cell graft. Receptors were obtained from a human donor who donated a stem cell graft to a child with congenital amegakaryocytic thrombocytopenia.

This clonotype appeared many times. This chain joins TRBV12-3 or TRBV12-4 and TRBJ2-3, with D maybe TRBD2 (5 bases). V lost 3 bases and J lost 1, with 8 bases in between. The CDR3 consists of 14 residues. CDR3 sequence reads: CASSLSGGTDTQYF. The CDR3 region has the DNA TGTGCCAGCAGTTTGAGCGGAGGCACAGATACGCAGTATTTT.

This clonotype has more than one count but fewer than ten. J is TRBJ1-2 and V is TRBV6-1, with TRBD1 identical over 9 bases. CDR1 is MNHNS and CDR2 is SASEGT in the germline V gene. CDR3 length: 19 residues. Trimming took 5 bases from V and 5 from J; bases not matched to a gene: 21. This chain's CDR3 is CASSRTGQGISLGIYGYTF. DNA for the CDR3: TGTGCCAGCAGTAGAACCGGACAGGGGATATCTTTAGGGATATATGGCTACACCTTC.

This clonotype was seen repeatedly, ten times or more. The rearrangement joins TRBV5-6 to TRBJ2-2, with D uncertain. Trimming removed 0 bases at V and 0 bases at J, with 6 bases between. The CDR3 is made up of 15 amino acids. Germline-derived CDR1 and CDR2 are SGHDT and YYEEEE. The DNA for the CDR3 is TGTGCCAGCAGCTTGGTCTGGCCGAACACCGGGGAGCTGTTTTTT. Translating gives CASSLVWPNTGELFF.

The table lists this clonotype with many counts. This rearrangement joins TRBV12-3 or TRBV12-4 to TRBJ2-5, with TRBD1 matching over 7 bases. With 6 bases clipped from V and 3 bases from J, the junction kept 7 bases outside the gene matches. The CDR3 totals 14 residues. The CDR3 spells CASRTTGVEETQYF. The DNA of the CDR3 is TGTGCCAGCAGAACCACAGGGGTCGAAGAGACCCAGTACTTC.

This clonotype was observed many times. This rearrangement joins TRBV6-5 to TRBJ2-7, with D possibly being TRBD2 (5 bases). Germline CDR1 is MNHEY and CDR2 is SVGAGI. CDR3 length: 13 amino acids. Between the trimmed V and J ends, which lost 8 bases and 9 bases, there was a span of 20 bases. CDR3 DNA sequence: TGTGCCAGCTCTTCCCCTACGAGGGTCAGGCAGTACTTC. Protein: CASSSPTRVRQYF.

The V gene is TRBV19, the J gene TRBJ1-6; D unclear. The germline V and J ends were trimmed by 9 bases and 6 bases, with 9 bases remaining between them. The CDR3 is 12 residues long. Germline CDR1 LNHDA, CDR2 SQIVND (reference sequence). This CDR3 reads CASRAANSPLHF. DNA of the CDR3: TGTGCCAGCCGTGCAGCTAATTCACCCCTCCACTTT.